This TCR beta chain was sequenced for a study of Ad26.COV2.S vaccination and SARS-CoV-2 variants. Study results and caveats: Higher spike-specific TCR breadth was found in vaccine recipients than in placebo recipients.

In this sample, this clone turned up once. As yet, its antigen is unknown. Assay: immunoSEQ multiplex PCR; the TCRdb copy retains only in-frame clones and omits some. The table has about 280,000 clones, more than 75% seen once; the top ten hold around 3%. Treatment described: around 19 received Ad26.COV2.S at low or high dose, single or two shots; 5 received placebo; per-sample allocation not given. Sampling was performed 63 days after the first vaccine or placebo injection. Its platform was an Ad26 vector, and its expressed antigen was Wuhan-strain SARS-CoV-2 spike. The CDR3 contains 14 residues. The germline V gene encodes CDR1 LNHDA and CDR2 SQIVND (reference sequence). V was clipped by 7 bases and J by 1 base, with 13 bases between them.

The receptor was derived from a person aged 18-60 years who received the Ad26.COV2.S COVID-19 vaccine or a placebo. The material sequenced was peripheral blood, taken in a trial of Ad26.COV2.S vaccine versus placebo. The chain combines TRBV19 with TRBJ1-1; no clear D. The CDR3 DNA sequence: TGTGCCAGTATATTAGTTGGCTGGAACACTGAAGCTTTCTTT. It translates to CASILVGWNTEAFF.